The 23 T cell receptor beta chains below all came from one sample that was sequenced in a study of cytomegalovirus exposure and HLA in healthy donors. Researchers ran the PCR with 60 Vbeta and 13 Jbeta primers. TCRdb's table, derived via immunoSEQ multiplex PCR, lists solely in-frame clones and lacks some. The sample contains under 120,000 clones, 74% of which appear only once. The sample taken for sequencing was PBMCs. Receptors originate from a man aged 50 or older in good health and CMV-seropositive.

For this clone: The germline gene is not matched at one end of the junction; a read error may be the cause. The chain links TRBV2 to TRBJ2-5, with 9 bases matching TRBD2. CDR3 length: 15 amino acids. The germline CDR1 and CDR2 sequences are SNHLY and FYNNEI. CDR3 sequence: CASSDGAGGPETQHF. CDR3 sequence (DNA): TGTGCCAGCAGTGACGGTGCGGGGGGGCCGGAGACCCAGCACTTC.

The chain is built from TRBV2 and TRBJ2-3; the D gene is possibly TRBD2 (5 bases). Trimming left V 6 bases short and J 6 bases short, with 7 bases between. CDR1 SNHLY and CDR2 FYNNEI come from the germline V gene. The CDR3 is 11 residues long. The CDR3 DNA reads as TGTGCCAGCAGCCCGGGGGATACGCAGTATTTT. Translating it yields CASSPGDTQYF.

The rearrangement uses TRBV9 and TRBJ2-5; D gene unclear. Per germline, CDR1 SGDLS and CDR2 YYNGEE. The V end lost 3 bases, the J end lost 0 bases, and 9 bases lay between the germline ends. This CDR3 has 14 amino acids. In DNA, the CDR3 is TGTGCCAGCAGCGCCCAACAGTACCAAGAGACCCAGTACTTC. Protein product: CASSAQQYQETQYF.

The V gene is TRBV30, the J gene TRBJ1-5, with D unclear. CDR1 GTSNPN and CDR2 SVGIG come from the germline V gene (reference sequence). Trimming stripped 0 bases from V and 2 bases from J, with 11 bases between. The length of the CDR3 is 15 residues. The chain's CDR3 is CAWSVPRTGNQPQHF. DNA of the CDR3: TGTGCCTGGAGTGTACCCCGAACGGGCAATCAGCCCCAGCATTTT. Using reference TRBV30 and TRBJ1-5 for the parts outside the CDR3, the full variable domain is SQTIHQWPATLVQPVGSPLSLECTVEGTSNPNLYWYRQAAGRGLQLLFYSVGIGQISSEVPQNLSASRPQDRQFILSSKKLLLSDSGFYLCAWSVPRTGNQPQHFGDGTRLSIL.

This clone was observed a handful of times. The rearrangement joins TRBV20-1 to TRBJ2-5; 9 bases are shared with TRBD1. Germline CDR1 is DFQATT and CDR2 is SNEGSKA (reference sequence). The J segment lost 13 bases and the V segment lost 6 bases, leaving 9 bases of the junction unmatched. There are 11 residues in the CDR3. CDR3 loop: CSAGTGKVSYF. DNA for the CDR3: TGCAGTGCCGGGACAGGGAAGGTTTCGTACTTC.

J is TRBJ2-7 and V is TRBV11-2; TRBD2 agrees at 14 bases. Germline values: CDR1 SGHAT, CDR2 FQNNGV. This CDR3 is 17 amino acids long. V trimming: 5 bases; J trimming: 7 bases; junction bases outside the gene matches: 13. CDR3 region: CASSPPEGLAGVGEQYF. The CDR3 nucleotides are TGTGCCAGCAGCCCCCCTGAGGGACTAGCGGGAGTAGGTGAGCAGTACTTC.

The V call is TRBV11-1, the J call TRBJ2-5; a weak D match, TRBD2 (7 bases). The J call may be mistaken, given a closer DNA end match to TRBJ2-7. This CDR3 contains 17 residues. Germline CDR1 SGHAT, CDR2 FQDESV (reference sequence). CDR3 amino acids: CASSLERGGFKRDEQYF. The CDR3 DNA sequence: TGTGCCAGCAGCTTAGAACGCGGGGGCTTCAAGAGGGACGAGCAGTACTTC.

The chain links TRBV7-9 to TRBJ1-1, with unresolved D. The CDR3 length is 12 residues. Germline CDR1 reads SEHNR; CDR2 reads FQNEAQ (reference sequence). The V gene lost 4 bases and the J gene lost 9 bases, with 12 bases spanning the gap. CDR3 amino acids: CASSSETPQAFF. Written as DNA, the CDR3 is TGTGCCAGCAGCTCTGAGACACCACAAGCTTTCTTT.

The chain links TRBV2 to TRBJ1-1, with D perhaps matching TRBD1 (5 bases). The CDR3 is 12 amino acids. Looked up from germline, CDR1 is SNHLY and CDR2 is FYNNEI. CDR3 in DNA: TGTGCGATGGGGGGGAGGGACACTGAAGCTTTCTTT. It specifies CAMGGRDTEAFF. The complete variable domain, with remaining parts taken from reference TRBV2 and TRBJ1-1, reads EPEVTQTPSHQVTQMGQEVILRCVPISNHLYFYWYRQILGQKVEFLVSFYNNEISEKSEIFDDQFSVERPDGSNFTLKIRSTKLEDSAMYFCAMGGRDTEAFFGQGTRLTVV.

The chain joins TRBV27 to TRBJ1-2; D unclear. The CDR3 runs 15 residues. Trimming took off 2 bases at V and 4 bases at J, with 14 bases between the two ends. Per germline, CDR1 MNHEY and CDR2 SMNVEV (reference sequence). CDR3 coding DNA: TGTGCCAGCAGTTTAACCGGGGTCACTTTCTATGGCTACACCTTC. Translating it yields CASSLTGVTFYGYTF.

The chain carries TRBV27 and TRBJ2-7; 9 bases are shared with TRBD2. The CDR3 consists of 14 residues. Germline V gene data show CDR1 as MNHEY and CDR2 as SMNVEV (reference sequence). The ends lost 7 bases at V and 7 bases at J; junction bases unmatched: 11. This CDR3 reads CASIIRGLAREQYF. CDR3 in DNA: TGTGCCAGCATCATAAGGGGACTAGCCCGGGAGCAGTACTTC.

This chain connects TRBV7-3 to TRBJ2-1, with TRBD1 matching over 10 bases. The V and J ends lost 5 bases and 4 bases, in that order; junction bases with no gene match: 5. Germline V gives CDR1 SGHTA, CDR2 FQGTGA. The CDR3 contains 15 residues. The CDR3 DNA follows: TGTGCCAGCAGCCCGACAGGGGGCGCTTACAATGAGCAGTTCTTC. Its protein product is CASSPTGGAYNEQFF.

CDR3 residues: CASSVAPYQETQYF. Here the CDR3 DNA reads TGTGCCAGCAGCGTAGCCCCGTACCAAGAGACCCAGTACTTC. The rearrangement links TRBV9 to TRBJ2-5; D not certain. CDR3 size: 14 residues. Trimming removed 0 bases at V and 0 bases at J, with 6 bases between. Per the germline V gene, CDR1 is SGDLS and CDR2 is YYNGEE.

This sequence joins TRBV7-2 and TRBJ2-7, with TRBD2 matching over 12 bases. J was trimmed by 0 bases and V by 3 bases; bases with no gene match: 0. The CDR3 contains 15 residues. Germline CDR1 is SGHTA and CDR2 is FQGNSA. The CDR3, as DNA: TGTGCCAGCAGCTTGACTAGCGGGAGCTCCTACGAGCAGTACTTC. Its translation is CASSLTSGSSYEQYF.

The rearrangement joins TRBV6-4 to TRBJ2-1, with 10 bases that match TRBD2. Germline V CDR1 and CDR2: MRHNA, SNTAGT. J gave up 4 bases and V 7 bases, and 22 bases lay outside the gene matches. The CDR3 length is 20 residues. This CDR3 is CASIAGGAASGSPGYNEQFF. The CDR3 region has the DNA TGTGCCAGCATAGCGGGCGGGGCTGCTAGCGGGAGCCCCGGGTACAATGAGCAGTTCTTC.

The chain couples TRBV6-6 to TRBJ1-4; TRBD1 matches 9 bases. The V gene's germline CDR1 is MNHNY and CDR2 SVGAGI (reference sequence). The CDR3 extends over 15 amino acids. Trimming removed 8 bases from V and 4 bases from J; junction bases left unmatched: 8. The CDR3: CASRDRAMFNEKLFF. DNA of the CDR3: TGTGCCAGCCGGGACAGGGCGATGTTTAATGAAAAACTGTTTTTT.

This clone has just a few counts. The chain uses TRBV5-1 and TRBJ2-7, with 7 bases matching TRBD1. This CDR3 has 15 residues. Unmatched junction bases numbered 8, after V lost 2 bases and J lost 3 bases. Germline V gives CDR1 SGHRS, CDR2 YFSETQ. The CDR3 region is CASSFHYRDSYEQYF. As DNA, the CDR3 is TGCGCCAGCAGCTTTCACTACCGGGACAGCTACGAGCAGTACTTC.

With regard to this clone: This CDR3 is also generated by other DNA sequences in the sample. The chain is built from TRBV7-6 and TRBJ2-3; D ambiguous. The CDR3 length is 13 residues. CDR1 and CDR2 from the germline V gene are SGHVS and FNYEAQ. Trimming removed 6 bases from V and 5 bases from J, with 12 bases in between. CDR3 sequence (DNA): TGTGCCAGCAGTTCTCCTGGGCGAGATACGCAGTATTTT. Translated: CASSSPGRDTQYF.

This clone appeared a single time. The chain employs TRBV9 and TRBJ1-3; TRBD1 aligns across 7 bases. This CDR3 region has 15 residues. The J segment lost 3 bases and the V segment lost 4 bases, leaving 7 bases of the junction unmatched. Germline CDR1 SGDLS, CDR2 YYNGEE. The CDR3 sequence is CASSRYRDSGNTIYF. The CDR3 nucleotides are TGTGCCAGCAGCAGGTACCGGGACAGTGGAAACACCATATATTTT.

This sequence joins TRBV5-1 and TRBJ2-5, with TRBD1 identical over 7 bases. Germline loops: CDR1 SGHRS, CDR2 YFSETQ. Unmatched junction bases numbered 3, after V lost 3 bases and J lost 4 bases. This CDR3 comprises 13 residues. This chain's CDR3 is CASSSDRVETQYF. The DNA of the CDR3 is TGCGCCAGCAGCTCTGACAGGGTAGAGACCCAGTACTTC.

The chain joins TRBV19 to TRBJ1-1, with 11 bases fitting TRBD1. The V segment lost 4 bases and the J segment 5 bases; nucleotides outside the gene matches: 9. Germline V lookup: CDR1 LNHDA, CDR2 SQIVND (reference sequence). This CDR3 is 16 amino acids long. The CDR3 region is CASSSPGTGGGTEAFF. The DNA for the CDR3 is TGTGCCAGTAGTAGCCCCGGGACAGGGGGAGGAACTGAAGCTTTCTTT. The variable domain in full, with the rest retrieved from reference TRBV19 and TRBJ1-1, is DGGITQSPKYLFRKEGQNVTLSCEQNLNHDAMYWYRQDPGQGLRLIYYSQIVNDFQKGDIAEGYSVSREKKESFPLTVTSAQKNPTAFYLCASSSPGTGGGTEAFFGQGTRLTVV.

The V and J genes are TRBV14 and TRBJ1-5; the D gene is possibly TRBD1 (6 bases). V was trimmed by 3 bases and J by 7 bases, leaving 22 bases between them. The CDR3 consists of 17 residues. From germline, CDR1 is SGHDN and CDR2 FVKESK. CDR3 coding DNA: TGTGCCAGCAGCCACTTTGGGGGGGGCGCAGGGAAACAGCCCCAGCATTTT. Protein product: CASSHFGGGAGKQPQHF.

The chain couples TRBV5-5 to TRBJ1-1; TRBD1 is a possible D gene (5 bases). This CDR3 has 14 residues. V was shortened by 3 bases and J by 0 bases, with 9 bases between the two germline ends. Germline V gene sequence: CDR1 SGHKS, CDR2 YYEKEE (reference sequence). Here the CDR3 reads CASSSTVLNTEAFF. The CDR3 DNA is TGTGCCAGCAGCTCGACAGTTTTGAACACTGAAGCTTTCTTT. Full variable domain (missing parts from reference TRBV5-5 and TRBJ1-1): DAGVTQSPTHLIKTRGQQVTLRCSPISGHKSVSWYQQVLGQGPQFIFQYYEKEERGRGNFPDRFSARQFPNYSSELNVNALLLGDSALYLCASSSTVLNTEAFFGQGTRLTVV.